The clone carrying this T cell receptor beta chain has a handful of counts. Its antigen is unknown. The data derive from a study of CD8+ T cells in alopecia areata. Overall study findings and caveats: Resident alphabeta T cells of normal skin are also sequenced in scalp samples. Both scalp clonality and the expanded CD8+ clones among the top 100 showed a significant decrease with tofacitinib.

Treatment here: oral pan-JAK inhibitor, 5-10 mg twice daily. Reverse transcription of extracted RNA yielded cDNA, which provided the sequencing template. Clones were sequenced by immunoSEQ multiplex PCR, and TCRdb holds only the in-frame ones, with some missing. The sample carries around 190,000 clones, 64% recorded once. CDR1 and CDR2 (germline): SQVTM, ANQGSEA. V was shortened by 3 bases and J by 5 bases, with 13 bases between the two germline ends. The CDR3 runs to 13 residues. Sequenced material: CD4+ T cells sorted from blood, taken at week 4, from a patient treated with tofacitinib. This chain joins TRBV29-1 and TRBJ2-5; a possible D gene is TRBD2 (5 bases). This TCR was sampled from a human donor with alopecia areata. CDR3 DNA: TGCAGCGTTGATAAGCGGTCGGGGGAGACCCAGTACTTC. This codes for CSVDKRSGETQYF. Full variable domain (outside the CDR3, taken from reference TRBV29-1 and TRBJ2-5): SAVISQKPSRDICQRGTSLTIQCQVDSQVTMMFWYRQQPGQSLTLIATANQGSEATYESGFVIDKFPISRPNLTFSTLTVSNMSPEDSSIYLCSVDKRSGETQYFGPGTRLLVL.